The 20 T cell receptor beta chains presented below share a single source sample, sequenced in a study of long-term antiretroviral therapy in people with HIV. The immunoSEQ assay was v3.0, run at survey level. Only in-frame clones appear in the TCRdb table, and some are missing; sequencing was by immunoSEQ multiplex PCR. Counted here are tens of thousands of clones, 86% occurring once; the ten biggest clones make up approximately 4.8%. Sequenced here: unsorted PBMCs, sampled 0.8 years after starting antiretroviral therapy. The source is a woman under 40 with HIV.

The chain recombines TRBV5-1 with TRBJ2-6; TRBD1 aligns across 7 bases. The V gene end was trimmed by 5 bases and the J gene end by 0 bases; junction bases not matched to a gene: 5. In germline, CDR1 is SGHRS, CDR2 YFSETQ. CDR3 length: 16 amino acids. DNA of the CDR3: TGCGCCAGCAGAGAGGGACAGACCTCTGGGGCCAACGTCCTGACTTTC. Its protein is CASREGQTSGANVLTF.

In nucleotides, the CDR3 is TGTGCCAGCAGGGAGAGAGGACAGGACGGCACAGATACGCAGTATTTT. Encoded protein: CASRERGQDGTDTQYF. The chain is built from TRBV5-6 and TRBJ2-3; 7 bases agree with TRBD1. The CDR3 is 16 amino acids. V dropped 5 bases and J dropped 1; count of bases not matched to a gene: 10. Per the germline V gene, CDR1 is SGHDT and CDR2 is YYEEEE.

This sequence joins TRBV12-1 and TRBJ2-4; the D call of TRBD2 is as the table states it, not checked on the DNA. TRBV12-1 is classified as a pseudogene. The CDR3 runs 15 residues. As DNA, the CDR3 is TGTGCCAGCAGCTCTAGAGCGGGGAATAAAAACATTCAGTACTTC. As protein: CASSSRAGNKNIQYF.

This chain joins TRBV2 and TRBJ2-2, with 8 bases identical to TRBD1. Germline V gene sequence: CDR1 SNHLY, CDR2 FYNNEI. Losses at the gene ends were 2 bases for V and 5 bases for J; bases not matched to a gene: 7. The CDR3 runs to 16 residues. CDR3 bases: TGTGCCAGCAGTGAATTCCAGGGGGCGATGACCGGGGAGCTGTTTTTT. It codes for CASSEFQGAMTGELFF.

In this sample, this clone turned up once. The chain is built from TRBV19 and TRBJ2-1, with D possibly matching TRBD2 (6 bases). This CDR3 is built from 13 residues. Trimming took 4 bases from V and 6 from J, leaving 10 bases between them. Looked up from germline, CDR1 is LNHDA and CDR2 is SQIVND (reference sequence). The CDR3 DNA sequence: TGTGCCAGTAGTACCGGGACTTCCAATGAGCAGTTCTTC. Protein sequence: CASSTGTSNEQFF.

A single count supports this clone. CDR3 nucleotides: TGTGCCAGCAGTTGGCGACTAGCGGGGGAGTACGAGCAGTACTTC. Protein: CASSWRLAGEYEQYF. The rearrangement links TRBV27 to TRBJ2-7; 12 bases are shared with TRBD2. The CDR3 has 15 residues. J gave up 4 bases and V 4 bases, and 5 bases lay outside the gene matches. Germline values: CDR1 MNHEY, CDR2 SMNVEV (reference sequence).

The CDR3 region has the DNA TGTGCCAGCAGTGCAGAAAAGAACACTGAAGCTTTCTTT. It is translated as CASSAEKNTEAFF. The V gene is TRBV6-1, the J gene TRBJ1-1; no firm D call. V was cut by 4 bases and J by 1 base, with 7 bases left in between. This CDR3 has 13 amino acids. The germline gives CDR1 MNHNS, CDR2 SASEGT.

There are a few counts of this clone. This rearrangement joins TRBV7-2 to TRBJ1-6; TRBD1 matches at 10 bases. The CDR3 runs 18 residues. The V gene's germline CDR1 is SGHTA and CDR2 FQGNSA. V shed 5 bases and J 5 bases; nucleotides not matched to a gene: 12. The DNA for the CDR3 is TGTGCCAGCAGCCCGGTGGGGGGACAGGGGCGAAATAATTCACCCCTCCACTTT. Protein product: CASSPVGGQGRNNSPLHF.

V is TRBV10-3 and J is TRBJ2-7; weak D call: TRBD1 (5 bases). Trimming left V 10 bases short and J 3 bases short, with 19 bases between. Germline lookup yields CDR1 ENHRY and CDR2 SYGVKD. The CDR3 is 14 amino acids. The CDR3 region is CATEMGGQGYEQYV. The CDR3 nucleotides are TGTGCCACCGAAATGGGTGGGCAGGGCTACGAGCAGTACGTC.

The J gene is TRBJ1-3, the V gene TRBV19; weak D call: TRBD1 (6 bases). CDR1 is LNHDA and CDR2 is SQIVND in the germline V gene (reference sequence). The CDR3 extends over 16 amino acids. V gave up 6 bases and J gave up 4 bases, with 19 bases separating them. The CDR3 region has the DNA TGTGCCAGTAGCTCTATATTGGGGACAAAAGGAAACACCATATATTTT. The encoded protein is CASSSILGTKGNTIYF.

This chain uses TRBV5-6 with TRBJ1-4; 7 bases agree with TRBD1. Looked up from germline, CDR1 is SGHDT and CDR2 is YYEEEE. J gave up 8 bases and V 4 bases, and 5 bases lay outside the gene matches. The CDR3 loop spans 13 amino acids. The chain's CDR3 is CASSPTGVEKLFF. CDR3 coding DNA: TGTGCCAGCAGCCCTACAGGGGTCGAAAAACTGTTTTTT.

The chain joins TRBV2 to TRBJ2-1; weak D call: TRBD2 (6 bases). CDR1 is SNHLY and CDR2 is FYNNEI in the germline V gene. The CDR3 totals 13 residues. V lost 5 bases, J lost 6 bases, and 11 bases lay in between. The CDR3 DNA reads TGTGCCAGCAGTATGGGACTTAGCAATGAGCAGTTCTTC. Translating gives CASSMGLSNEQFF. Full variable domain (rest looked up from reference TRBV2 and TRBJ2-1): EPEVTQTPSHQVTQMGQEVILRCVPISNHLYFYWYRQILGQKVEFLVSFYNNEISEKSEIFDDQFSVERPDGSNFTLKIRSTKLEDSAMYFCASSMGLSNEQFFGPGTRLTVL.

V and J are TRBV11-2 and TRBJ2-2; a weak D match, TRBD1 (5 bases). The CDR3 totals 16 residues. The germline V and J ends were trimmed by 0 bases and 6 bases, with 14 bases remaining between them. Germline V gene data show CDR1 as SGHAT and CDR2 as FQNNGV. The CDR3 DNA is TGTGCCAGCAGCTTAGATGGTGGGCAAGGGGCCGGGGAGCTGTTTTTT. Its translation: CASSLDGGQGAGELFF.

The CDR3 coding sequence is TGCAGCGTCGGCCTTAGGGATGAGCAGTTCTTC. Its translation: CSVGLRDEQFF. This sequence joins TRBV29-1 and TRBJ2-1; unclear D gene. The germline CDR1 and CDR2 sequences are SQVTM and ANQGSEA. Trimming removed 6 bases from V and 8 bases from J, with 11 bases in between. CDR3 length: 11 amino acids.

This chain links TRBV27 with TRBJ1-1, with 8 bases that match TRBD1. The CDR3 covers 15 residues. V shed 6 bases and J 0 bases; nucleotides not matched to a gene: 6. CDR1 and CDR2 from the germline V gene are MNHEY and SMNVEV (reference sequence). CDR3 bases: TGTGCCAGCAGCCGGACAGGGACCATGAACACTGAAGCTTTCTTT. This codes for CASSRTGTMNTEAFF.

The chain couples TRBV6-1 to TRBJ1-2; 12 bases are a match to TRBD1. This CDR3 contains 15 residues. The germline V gene has CDR1 MNHNS and CDR2 SASEGT. V was clipped by 10 bases and J by 1 base; unmatched bases: 7. This chain's CDR3 is CATRDRGLINYGYTF. In DNA, the CDR3 is TGTGCCACCCGGGACAGGGGGCTCATTAACTATGGCTACACCTTC.

The CDR3 DNA follows: TGTGCCAGCAGCCAAGTAGCGGACAATGAGCAGTTCTTC. Translated: CASSQVADNEQFF. This chain links TRBV14 with TRBJ2-1, with a tentative D call TRBD2 (6 bases). V gave up 1 base and J gave up 5 bases, with 6 bases separating them. The germline gives CDR1 SGHDN, CDR2 FVKESK. The CDR3 totals 13 residues. The whole variable domain, filled in from reference TRBV14 and TRBJ2-1, reads EAGVTQFPSHSVIEKGQTVTLRCDPISGHDNLYWYRRVMGKEIKFLLHFVKESKQDESGMPNNRFLAERTGGTYSTLKVQPAELEDSGVYFCASSQVADNEQFFGPGTRLTVL.

This chain uses TRBV29-1 with TRBJ1-5; 10 bases line up with TRBD1. Germline CDR1 and CDR2: SQVTM and ANQGSEA. The CDR3 runs to 16 residues. The J segment lost 6 bases and the V segment lost 3 bases, leaving 11 bases of the junction unmatched. CDR3 in amino acids: CSVDGQGEWAGQPQHF. For the CDR3, the DNA is TGCAGCGTTGACGGACAGGGGGAATGGGCTGGTCAGCCCCAGCATTTT.

This clone was observed a handful of times. The chain joins TRBV11-3 to TRBJ1-1; no firm D call. V was cut by 2 bases and J by 1 base, with 8 bases left in between. CDR1 and CDR2 (germline): SGHNT, YENEEA. CDR3 size: 14 residues. The CDR3: CASSLRGKNTEAFF. DNA for the CDR3: TGTGCCAGCAGCTTACGAGGGAAGAACACTGAAGCTTTCTTT.

This clone has a single count. J is TRBJ1-2 and V is TRBV20-1, with unresolved D. In germline, CDR1 is DFQATT, CDR2 SNEGSKA (reference sequence). The V and J ends lost 3 bases and 8 bases respectively, with 10 bases between them. The CDR3 is made up of 11 amino acids. CDR3 protein: CSASIIEGYTF. DNA of the CDR3: TGCAGTGCTAGCATTATAGAAGGCTACACCTTC.